These 29 T cell receptor beta chains came from one sample sequenced in a study of blood T cells in healthy people across ages. Combining a sample-barcoded 5' primer with a J-beta primer mix, a second PCR ran for roughly 7 to 11 cycles. TCRdb recomputed calls from the 5' RACE reads with MiXCR, one row per CDR3 protein. The profile shows under 2,000,000 distinct CDR3 sequences, roughly 50% of them singletons. The sample comprised blood. Every receptor here comes from a woman between 40 and 55 years old in good health.

CDR3 region: CASKSGGRTDTQYF. The CDR3 DNA follows: TGTGCCAGCAAGAGCGGGGGCCGTACAGATACGCAGTATTTT. The rearrangement joins TRBV6-2 or TRBV6-3 to TRBJ2-3, with TRBD2 matching 8 bases. This CDR3 comprises 14 residues. V dropped 7 bases and J dropped 3; count of bases not matched to a gene: 6. Germline CDR1 MNHEY, CDR2 SVGEGT.

J is TRBJ2-5 and V is TRBV27, with 11 nucleotides matching TRBD1. Trimming removed 8 bases from V and 1 base from J; junction bases left unmatched: 15. The CDR3 is made up of 18 amino acids. Germline loops: CDR1 MNHEY, CDR2 SMNVEV (reference sequence). CDR3 DNA sequence: TGTGCCAGCGGGAGCCCCCGGGACAGGGGGTTTATCCAAGAGACCCAGTACTTC. Amino acids: CASGSPRDRGFIQETQYF.

The rearrangement uses TRBV28 and TRBJ2-7; 8 nucleotides align to TRBD2. With 6 bases clipped from V and 4 bases from J, the junction kept 8 bases outside the gene matches. The germline gives CDR1 MDHEN, CDR2 SYDVKM. This CDR3 has 14 amino acids. The CDR3 DNA follows: TGTGCCAGCAGCCGTGGGACTAGTAGATACGAGCAGTACTTC. Translating gives CASSRGTSRYEQYF.

The genes are TRBV4-2 and TRBJ2-3; 13 nucleotides line up with TRBD2. The V segment lost 1 base and the J segment 4 bases; nucleotides outside the gene matches: 8. The CDR3 extends over 18 amino acids. Germline values: CDR1 LGHNA, CDR2 YNFKEQ. The CDR3 loop is CASSQGIGLAGAADTQYF. As DNA, the CDR3 is TGTGCCAGCAGCCAAGGGATAGGACTAGCGGGGGCGGCAGATACGCAGTATTTT.

The chain links TRBV7-2 to TRBJ2-5, with 10 nucleotides matching TRBD2. Germline CDR1 is SGHTA and CDR2 is FQGNSA. V trimming: 1 base; J trimming: 7 bases; junction bases outside the gene matches: 6. The CDR3 spans 15 residues. The CDR3 loop reads CASSLESGGAGTQYF. CDR3 in DNA: TGTGCCAGCAGCTTAGAAAGCGGGGGGGCAGGGACCCAGTACTTC.

This clonotype was counted a few times. The CDR3 loop reads CASSRAGTGGTHEQFF. The CDR3 nucleotides read TGTGCCAGCAGCCGAGCCGGGACAGGGGGCACTCATGAGCAGTTCTTC. The rearrangement uses TRBV7-2 and TRBJ2-1; 12 nucleotides align to TRBD1. Per germline, CDR1 SGHTA and CDR2 FQGNSA. This CDR3 has 16 residues. J was trimmed by 8 bases and V by 5 bases; bases with no gene match: 10. Combining the CDR3 with reference TRBV7-2 and TRBJ2-1 gives the whole variable domain GAGVSQSPSNKVTEKGKDVELRCDPISGHTALYWYRQSLGQGLEFLIYFQGNSAPDKSGLPSDRFSAERTGGSVSTLTIQRTQQEDSAVYLCASSRAGTGGTHEQFFGPGTRLTVL.

This chain links TRBV6-5 with TRBJ2-5; D is possibly TRBD2 (6 bases). In germline, CDR1 is MNHEY, CDR2 SVGAGI. Trimming left V 11 bases short and J 4 bases short, with 17 bases between. CDR3 size: 13 residues. The chain's CDR3 is CASQEGSLETQYF. DNA of the CDR3: TGTGCCTCACAGGAGGGGTCACTAGAGACCCAGTACTTC.

This clonotype was seen a handful of times. The chain couples TRBV7-9 to TRBJ2-5; D is unresolved. V dropped 5 bases and J dropped 2 bases, with 9 bases sitting between them. Germline lookup yields CDR1 SEHNR and CDR2 FQNEAQ (reference sequence). The CDR3 is 13 amino acids. CDR3 region: CASSPRSQETQYF. DNA for the CDR3: TGTGCCAGCAGCCCCCGGTCGCAAGAGACCCAGTACTTC.

As to this clonotype: Lacking the conserved final phenylalanine or tryptophan, this CDR3 likely reflects a read error. The chain has TRBV6-2 or TRBV6-3 and TRBJ1-6; the match to TRBD1 covers 8 bases. Trimming cost V 5 bases and J 10 bases; bases outside gene matches: 10. This CDR3 is 15 amino acids long. Looked up from germline, CDR1 is MNHEY and CDR2 is SVGEGT. The CDR3 sequence: CASSRRQGSRSPLHL. CDR3 coding DNA: TGTGCCAGCAGTCGAAGACAGGGGTCTCGCTCACCCCTCCACCTT.

The chain employs TRBV5-1 and TRBJ2-7; 11 bases agree with TRBD2. Germline V gene data show CDR1 as SGHRS and CDR2 as YFSETQ. V shed 0 bases, J shed 0 bases, and the junction held 5 bases outside the gene matches. The CDR3 extends over 17 amino acids. The CDR3: CASSLALGLADSYEQYF. The CDR3 region has the DNA TGCGCCAGCAGCTTGGCCCTGGGACTAGCGGACTCCTACGAGCAGTACTTC.

The V and J genes are TRBV7-8 and TRBJ2-4, with D perhaps assigned TRBD1 or TRBD2 (5 bases each). This CDR3 comprises 16 residues. Deletions cut 3 bases from V and 3 bases from J, with 15 bases between. Germline V lookup: CDR1 SGHVS, CDR2 FQNEAQ. CDR3 sequence: CASSLVLLGDKNIQYF. The CDR3, as DNA: TGTGCCAGCAGCTTGGTTCTACTGGGGGACAAAAACATTCAGTACTTC.

V and J are TRBV4-1 and TRBJ2-5, with 7 bases that match TRBD1. This CDR3 is 15 amino acids long. Germline V lookup: CDR1 MGHRA, CDR2 YSYEKL. After removal of 3 bases from V and 5 bases from J, the junction contained 9 bases not matched to a gene. For the CDR3, the DNA is TGCGCCAGCAGCCACCTACCGACAGGGAGCGAGACCCAGTACTTC. Amino acid sequence: CASSHLPTGSETQYF.

The V and J genes are TRBV7-2 and TRBJ2-1; 12 nucleotides align to TRBD2. V trimming: 3 bases; J trimming: 5 bases; junction bases outside the gene matches: 8. This CDR3 has 17 residues. Looked up from germline, CDR1 is SGHTA and CDR2 is FQGNSA. This CDR3 reads CASSFMTSGGNNNEQFF. DNA for the CDR3: TGTGCCAGCAGCTTCATGACTAGCGGGGGCAACAACAATGAGCAGTTCTTC.

The chain recombines TRBV5-6 with TRBJ1-1; 8 bases fit TRBD1. The CDR3 runs 15 residues. In germline, CDR1 is SGHDT, CDR2 YYEEEE. With 0 bases clipped from V and 0 bases from J, the junction kept 1 base outside the gene matches. CDR3: CASSLGDRLNTEAFF. CDR3 DNA: TGTGCCAGCAGCTTGGGGGACAGGCTGAACACTGAAGCTTTCTTT.

J is TRBJ2-3 and V is TRBV4-3; perhaps D is TRBD1 or TRBD2 (6 bases each). Trimming took 4 bases from V and 2 from J, leaving 13 bases between them. The CDR3 loop spans 15 amino acids. In germline, CDR1 is LGHNA, CDR2 YSLEER. The CDR3 protein is CASSRTGANTDTQYF. CDR3 DNA: TGCGCCAGCAGCCGCACGGGGGCTAACACAGATACGCAGTATTTT.

The chain couples TRBV20-1 to TRBJ2-3; D gene unclear. The CDR3 runs 15 residues. Trimming removed 1 base from V and 2 bases from J, with 13 bases in between. Germline-derived CDR1 and CDR2 are DFQATT and SNEGSKA (reference sequence). The CDR3 loop is CSARVPATTTDTQYF. The CDR3 region has the DNA TGCAGTGCTAGAGTTCCCGCAACTACCACAGATACGCAGTATTTT.

V is TRBV21-1 and J is TRBJ2-1; TRBD1, the table's D call, lacks a check against the DNA. TRBV21-1 is assigned pseudogene status. This CDR3 is built from 16 residues. The CDR3 nucleotides read TGTGCCAGCCTTAAGGGGACAGGGGTTGGGGTCAATAAGCAGTTCTTC. Translation: CASLKGTGVGVNKQFF.

This chain joins TRBV2 and TRBJ1-2; 9 nucleotides line up with TRBD1. Germline CDR1 reads SNHLY; CDR2 reads FYNNEI. Losses at the gene ends were 8 bases for V and 4 bases for J; bases not matched to a gene: 5. The CDR3 totals 13 residues. The CDR3 DNA is TGTGCCAGCGGGGGACAGGGCCCCTATGGCTACACCTTC. Translation gives CASGGQGPYGYTF.

V is TRBV20-1 and J is TRBJ2-1; 13 bases align to TRBD2. Trimming cost V 5 bases and J 7 bases; bases outside gene matches: 5. CDR1 is DFQATT and CDR2 is SNEGSKA in the germline V gene (reference sequence). The CDR3 is 14 residues long. This chain's CDR3 is CSAALAGGPNEQFF. The CDR3 nucleotides are TGCAGTGCTGCACTAGCGGGGGGGCCTAATGAGCAGTTCTTC.

Only a few counts were recorded for this clonotype. J is TRBJ2-1 and V is TRBV28; D is unclear. Looked up from germline, CDR1 is MDHEN and CDR2 is SYDVKM. V lost 0 bases to trimming and J lost 1 base, with 1 base between them. This CDR3 is built from 13 residues. The CDR3 bases are TGTGCCAGCAGTTTATGGTCCTACAATGAGCAGTTCTTC. It yields the protein CASSLWSYNEQFF.

This clonotype came up once. The rearrangement joins TRBV25-1 to TRBJ2-5; 10 bases match TRBD2. Germline V gene sequence: CDR1 MGHDK, CDR2 SYGVNS. There are 16 residues in the CDR3. V was clipped by 6 bases and J by 2 bases; unmatched bases: 9. Here the CDR3 DNA reads TGTGCCAGCAGCGCTATCGGACTAGCGGTTCAAGAGACCCAGTACTTC. It specifies CASSAIGLAVQETQYF.

This chain uses TRBV20-1 with TRBJ1-1; the match to TRBD1 covers 10 bases. Trimming at V came to 3 bases and at J to 3 bases, leaving 13 bases not matched to a gene. The CDR3 sequence is 17 residues long. Per the germline V gene, CDR1 is DFQATT and CDR2 is SNEGSKA (reference sequence). CDR3 nucleotide sequence: TGCAGTGCTAGGACTCGGGACAGGGGATGGAAGTACACTGAAGCTTTCTTT. Translating gives CSARTRDRGWKYTEAFF.

The chain has TRBV9 and TRBJ2-5; TRBD2 agrees at 7 bases. Germline V lookup: CDR1 SGDLS, CDR2 YYNGEE. The CDR3 is 20 residues long. V trimming: 0 bases; J trimming: 2 bases; junction bases outside the gene matches: 19. The CDR3 DNA reads as TGTGCCAGCAGCGTAGTTCGGGGGGAGGGAGACGTAGTGGATCAAGAGACCCAGTACTTC. Translated: CASSVVRGEGDVVDQETQYF.

This clonotype showed up many times. The junction departs from germline at one end; a sequencing error may be responsible. This chain connects TRBV12-3 or TRBV12-4 to TRBJ2-3; D call uncertain. The CDR3 is 13 residues long. The CDR3 is CASSLHSTDTQYF. The CDR3 region has the DNA TGCGCCAGCAGCTTGCACAGCACAGATACGCAGTATTTT.

A single count supports this clonotype. Just one base apart from a much larger clone, this may be a read error. The rearrangement uses TRBV28 and TRBJ2-7; 10 bases match TRBD2. Trimming at V came to 6 bases and at J to 7 bases, leaving 12 bases not matched to a gene. CDR3 length: 15 residues. Germline loops: CDR1 MDHEN, CDR2 SYDVKM. As DNA, the CDR3 is TGTGCCAGCAGCTTAGCGGGGGGCGACTACAATGAGCAGTACTTC. Translating gives CASSLAGGDYNEQYF.

The J gene is TRBJ2-1, the V gene TRBV6-6, with D possibly being TRBD1 (6 bases). Germline loops: CDR1 MNHNY, CDR2 SVGAGI (reference sequence). This CDR3 has 15 residues. V gave up 3 bases and J gave up 8 bases, with 17 bases separating them. CDR3: CASSYRDMGNDEQFF. The DNA of the CDR3 is TGTGCCAGCAGTTATAGGGACATGGGGAATGATGAGCAGTTCTTC.

This clonotype has more than one count but fewer than ten. This chain links TRBV7-9 with TRBJ2-3; possibly TRBD1 for D (6 bases). This CDR3 is 16 amino acids long. Trimming stripped 5 bases from V and 2 bases from J, with 17 bases between. CDR1 and CDR2 from the germline V gene are SEHNR and FQNEAQ (reference sequence). The CDR3 coding sequence is TGTGCCAGCAGCGAAGGGAACAGGGCCCCCACAGATACGCAGTATTTT. Its translation is CASSEGNRAPTDTQYF.

V gene TRBV20-1 combines with J gene TRBJ2-5; 10 nucleotides match TRBD1. V lost 2 bases to trimming and J lost 1 base; unmatched junction nucleotides: 4. Germline values: CDR1 DFQATT, CDR2 SNEGSKA (reference sequence). CDR3 length: 15 residues. The CDR3: CSARRDRGSQETQYF. DNA of the CDR3: TGCAGTGCTAGACGGGACAGGGGTTCCCAAGAGACCCAGTACTTC.

V gene TRBV20-1 combines with J gene TRBJ2-5; 8 bases align to TRBD2. The V gene's germline CDR1 is DFQATT and CDR2 SNEGSKA (reference sequence). This CDR3 spans 14 amino acids. The J segment lost 5 bases and the V segment lost 0 bases, leaving 5 bases of the junction unmatched. CDR3 in DNA: TGCAGTGCTAGAGATGGGCGGGGGGATGAGACCCAGTACTTC. Protein: CSARDGRGDETQYF.